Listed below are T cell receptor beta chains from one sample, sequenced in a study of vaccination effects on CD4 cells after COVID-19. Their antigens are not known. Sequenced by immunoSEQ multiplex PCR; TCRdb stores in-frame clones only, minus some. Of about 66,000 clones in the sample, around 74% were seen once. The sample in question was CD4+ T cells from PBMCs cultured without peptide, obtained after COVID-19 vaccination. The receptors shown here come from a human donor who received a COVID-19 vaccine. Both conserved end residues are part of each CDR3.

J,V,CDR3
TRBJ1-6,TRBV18,CASTNTGTTSPLHF
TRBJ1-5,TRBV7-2,CASSLAGTQSNQPQHF
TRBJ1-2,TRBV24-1,CATSDIGGGYTF
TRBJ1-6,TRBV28,CASRSGGLRSPLHF
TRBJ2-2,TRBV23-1,CASTPDRTNTGELFF
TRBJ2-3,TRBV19,CASSQLGGGRTDTQYF
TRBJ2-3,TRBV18,CASSPLSGGARDTQYF
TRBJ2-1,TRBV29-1,CSVEDVRGGSYNEQFF
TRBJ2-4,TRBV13,CASSIQGNIQYF
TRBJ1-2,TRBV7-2,CASSFRQGASGYTF
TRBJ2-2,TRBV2,CASKGARTGELFF
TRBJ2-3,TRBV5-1,CASSPQLGDTQYF